This TCR beta chain comes out of a study of regulatory T cells in long-lasting Graves disease. This clonotype has ten or more counts. Time point described: newly diagnosed GD, antithyroid drugs for less than 3 months. Scientists built the TCR library using RNA that was extracted from PBMCs. CDR1 is MNHNS, CDR2 SASEGT, per germline. The CDR3 extends over 14 amino acids. The V and J ends lost 6 bases and 3 bases, in that order; junction bases with no gene match: 4. HTBI primers from iRepertoire and Arm-PCR of CDR3 regions yielded the TCR beta libraries. TCRdb reprocessed the multiplex PCR reads with MiXCR, giving one entry per CDR3 protein. Of about 460,000 distinct CDR3 sequences listed, 14% are singletons. This sample also appeared in a second study, on T cells in Graves' hyperthyroidism and ophthalmopathy. From that paper: Model predictions of ophthalmopathy came a median around 6.5 months before onset.

The sequenced sample was peripheral blood mononuclear cells (PBMCs), obtained at new diagnosis, from a patient treated with antithyroid drugs. This TCR came from a woman aged 45-65 years with Graves disease. The chain joins TRBV6-1 to TRBJ2-5; 10 bases match TRBD2. CDR3 sequence: CASSALAGEETQYF. CDR3 DNA sequence: TGTGCCAGCAGCGCCCTAGCGGGAGAAGAGACCCAGTACTTC.